These T cell receptor beta chains were read from a single sample in a study of T cells in Graves' hyperthyroidism and ophthalmopathy. TCRdb re-called the multiplex PCR reads through MiXCR, storing one row per CDR3 protein. This sample yields about 640,000 distinct CDR3 sequences, of which about 14% are seen a single time; 9.5% to 15% belongs to the top ten. Sample: blood. The receptors shown here come from a woman in her 50s with Graves' ophthalmopathy. Each CDR3 is given without its conserved first and last residue. D genes are given only for firm matches.

J,D,V,CDR3
TRBJ2-1,TRBD2,TRBV5-1,ASTPNPLAGVGNEQF
TRBJ2-7,TRBD2,TRBV7-6,ASSLAIASGTTYEQY
TRBJ2-1,TRBD2,TRBV6-2/TRBV6-3,ASSPSGRPLNEQF
TRBJ2-5,TRBD1,TRBV18,ASSPGQGNQETQY
TRBJ1-5,.,TRBV28,ASSSGVNQPQH
TRBJ1-3,.,TRBV5-1,ASSLDGRTGNTIY
TRBJ2-1,.,TRBV7-3,ASSLGLRLEQF
TRBJ2-2,.,TRBV11-2,ASTELAGELF
TRBJ2-5,TRBD2,TRBV6-2/TRBV6-3,ASSYTGGPETQY
TRBJ2-1,TRBD1,TRBV5-4,ASLTIGQASNEQF
TRBJ2-7,.,TRBV20-1,SARVVTAYEQY
TRBJ2-1,TRBD2,TRBV5-4,ASSLSTSGRNEQF
TRBJ2-7,TRBD1,TRBV7-8,ASSQRGQGPYEQY
TRBJ2-2,TRBD1,TRBV6-2/TRBV6-3,ASSYSPGQGSAGELF
TRBJ1-5,.,TRBV16,ASSPGQGGIQPQH
TRBJ1-2,.,TRBV2,ASSGRQAFGYT
TRBJ2-2,TRBD2,TRBV28,ASGGGLAFDKNTGELF
TRBJ2-1,TRBD1,TRBV7-8,ASSLDGQGVDEQF
TRBJ2-1,TRBD2,TRBV20-1,SARDPPGTSGSRREQF
TRBJ2-2,.,TRBV7-2,ASRKLPDTGELF
TRBJ2-5,.,TRBV27,ASSLSPNHGGRLQTQY
TRBJ2-7,.,TRBV7-2,ASSLALNSYEQY
TRBJ2-3,TRBD2,TRBV20-1,SAPKWAGETDTQY
TRBJ2-5,.,TRBV7-9,ASSPTGSETQY
TRBJ1-5,.,TRBV28,ASRLLAGTGNQPQH
TRBJ2-7,.,TRBV25-1,ASSAPLGAEQY
TRBJ1-2,.,TRBV3-1,ASSQVGRKCGYT
TRBJ2-1,.,TRBV27,ASSFKGPEGGF
TRBJ1-4,.,TRBV28,ATQFMGEKLF
TRBJ2-2,TRBD2,TRBV5-1,ASSLTLIAGRVAGELF
TRBJ2-1,TRBD1,TRBV19,ASNSGTAKNNEQF